These 32 T cell receptor beta chains came from one sample sequenced in a study of blood T cells in healthy people across ages. Primers used in a second PCR of roughly 7 to 12 cycles were a sample-barcoded 5' primer and a J-beta primer mix. TCRdb re-called the 5' RACE reads through MiXCR, storing one row per CDR3 protein. The sample consists of approximately 810,000 distinct CDR3 sequences, about 30% of them appearing once. The source material was blood. The receptors were sampled from a woman older than 75 in good health.

This clonotype was counted ten times or more. The chain recombines TRBV5-1 with TRBJ1-2; TRBD1 matches 9 bases. Germline CDR1 SGHRS, CDR2 YFSETQ. V lost 7 bases, J lost 7 bases, and 17 bases stayed unmatched. The CDR3 is 16 residues long. The CDR3 region is CASGAWSGGTGSGYTF. DNA for the CDR3: TGCGCCAGCGGTGCGTGGAGCGGGGGGACAGGGAGTGGCTACACCTTC. Based on the CDR3 plus reference TRBV5-1 and TRBJ1-2, the full variable domain is KAGVTQTPRYLIKTRGQQVTLSCSPISGHRSVSWYQQTPGQGLQFLFEYFSETQRNKGNFPGRFSGRQFSNSRSEMNVSTLELGDSALYLCASGAWSGGTGSGYTFGSGTRLTVV.

This clonotype was recorded once. The chain couples TRBV7-2 to TRBJ1-1; D gene uncertain. Germline assignment: CDR1 SGHTA and CDR2 FQGNSA. V was trimmed by 1 base and J by 1 base, leaving 16 bases between them. CDR3 length equals 17 residues. The CDR3 DNA reads as TGTGCCAGCAGCTTAGTTCCCAGAAGAGTTCAGAACACTGAAGCTTTCTTT. Residues: CASSLVPRRVQNTEAFF.

The V and J genes are TRBV19 and TRBJ1-1, with 7 bases matching TRBD1. Germline V gene sequence: CDR1 LNHDA, CDR2 SQIVND (reference sequence). J lost 4 bases, V lost 7 bases, and 3 bases had no gene match. There are 12 residues in the CDR3. CDR3 nucleotides: TGTGCCAGTAAATACAGGGGCACTGAAGCTTTCTTT. Residues: CASKYRGTEAFF. Complete variable domain (other parts from reference TRBV19 and TRBJ1-1): DGGITQSPKYLFRKEGQNVTLSCEQNLNHDAMYWYRQDPGQGLRLIYYSQIVNDFQKGDIAEGYSVSREKKESFPLTVTSAQKNPTAFYLCASKYRGTEAFFGQGTRLTVV.

As to this clonotype: A much bigger clone sits one base away, suggesting this may be a read error. V usage is TRBV4-3 and J usage is TRBJ2-4; 11 bases are a match to TRBD2. The length of the CDR3 is 18 residues. Germline loops: CDR1 LGHNA, CDR2 YSLEER. The CDR3 region has the DNA TGCGTCAGCAGCCAGGACAATCTGCTCCTAGCGGGGGGAGGCATTCAGTACTTC. Translation gives CVSSQDNLLLAGGGIQYF.

V gene TRBV4-3 combines with J gene TRBJ1-4, with TRBD1 as a possible D gene (5 bases). The V end lost 0 bases, the J end lost 8 bases, and 13 bases lay between the germline ends. Germline CDR1 is LGHNA and CDR2 is YSLEER. The CDR3 sequence is 15 residues long. The DNA of the CDR3 is TGCGCCAGCAGCCAAGAGGGGGGGGTTGGGGAAAAACTGTTTTTT. Its translation: CASSQEGGVGEKLFF.

This chain connects TRBV2 to TRBJ1-2; D remains unclear. Germline V gene data show CDR1 as SNHLY and CDR2 as FYNNEI. The length of the CDR3 is 14 residues. Trimming shortened V by 0 bases and J by 6 bases, and 11 bases separated the two germline ends. Here the CDR3 reads CASSEARSHNGYTF. The CDR3 DNA sequence: TGTGCCAGCAGTGAAGCCCGGTCTCATAATGGCTACACCTTC.

Note on this clonotype: A junction end diverges from the germline sequence, so it may reflect a read error. The V gene is TRBV19, the J gene TRBJ2-3, with a possible D match to TRBD2 (7 bases). CDR1 and CDR2 (germline): LNHDA, SQIVND (reference sequence). The CDR3 is 15 residues long. CDR3 coding DNA: TGTGCCAGTAGTTTCGCGGGGGCGAGCACAGATGCGCAGTATTTT. It specifies CASSFAGASTDAQYF.

This clonotype was counted ten times or more. The rearrangement uses TRBV7-2 and TRBJ1-6, with D hard to call. The V end lost 5 bases, the J end lost 8 bases, and 10 bases lay between the germline ends. The CDR3 is made up of 13 amino acids. Germline V gene lookup returns CDR1 SGHTA and CDR2 FQGNSA. The CDR3 loop reads CASSPEVHSPLHF. CDR3 sequence (DNA): TGTGCCAGCAGCCCCGAGGTCCATTCACCCCTCCACTTT. The full variable domain, its missing parts supplied by reference TRBV7-2 and TRBJ1-6, is GAGVSQSPSNKVTEKGKDVELRCDPISGHTALYWYRQSLGQGLEFLIYFQGNSAPDKSGLPSDRFSAERTGGSVSTLTIQRTQQEDSAVYLCASSPEVHSPLHFGNGTRLTVT.

This clonotype was picked up many times. The chain combines TRBV5-1 with TRBJ2-7; 9 bases are a match to TRBD2. This CDR3 is built from 15 residues. Germline V CDR1 and CDR2: SGHRS, YFSETQ. With 6 bases clipped from V and 3 bases from J, the junction kept 10 bases outside the gene matches. The CDR3 nucleotides are TGCGCCAGCAAACCCACCGCGGGGGGGGTCTACGAGCAGTACTTC. This translates into CASKPTAGGVYEQYF.

This clonotype was seen once. This rearrangement joins TRBV29-1 to TRBJ2-6; 9 bases are a match to TRBD1. CDR1 is SQVTM, CDR2 ANQGSEA, per germline. V was clipped by 5 bases and J by 0 bases; unmatched bases: 8. The CDR3 spans 17 residues. In DNA form, the CDR3 reads TGCAGCGTTCAAACCAGGGACAGGGCCTCTGGGGCCAACGTCCTGACTTTC. Translated: CSVQTRDRASGANVLTF.

This clonotype was seen only a few times. The chain links TRBV27 to TRBJ1-2; 9 nucleotides agree with TRBD1. V was clipped by 5 bases and J by 8 bases; unmatched bases: 6. Germline V gene data show CDR1 as MNHEY and CDR2 as SMNVEV (reference sequence). The CDR3 runs 13 residues. CDR3 region: CASSPQGAEGYTF. The CDR3 DNA reads TGTGCCAGCAGTCCACAGGGGGCTGAAGGCTACACCTTC.

Points on this clonotype: A much larger clone differs from this one at a single base, so this may be a read error. The V call is TRBV18, the J call TRBJ2-1; D is uncertain. The assigned J gene may be wrong: the sequence end matches TRBJ2-7 better. The germline V gene has CDR1 KGHSH and CDR2 LQKENI. The CDR3 covers 16 residues. This chain's CDR3 is CASSPIDFSSYNEQYF. The CDR3 nucleotides read TGTGCCAGCTCACCGATCGACTTCAGCTCCTACAATGAGCAGTACTTC.

This clonotype has at least ten counts. CDR3 nucleotides: TGTGCCAGCAGCCAAACAGGGGGCTCTAGAAACACTGAAGCTTTCTTT. Encoded protein: CASSQTGGSRNTEAFF. This sequence joins TRBV3-1 and TRBJ1-1; 9 bases map to TRBD1. Germline V CDR1 and CDR2: LGHDT, YNNKEL (reference sequence). This CDR3 has 16 residues. Unmatched junction bases numbered 6, after V lost 2 bases and J lost 2 bases.

A note on this clonotype: A clone one base away is much larger, so this may be a read error. Likely a read error: the CDR3 ends without its conserved phenylalanine or tryptophan. This chain uses TRBV29-1 with TRBJ2-3; perhaps TRBD2 as D (6 bases). The CDR3 is 13 residues long. In germline, CDR1 is SQVTM, CDR2 ANQGSEA. The V gene lost 4 bases and the J gene lost 2 bases, with 10 bases spanning the gap. DNA of the CDR3: TGCAGCGTTGGCCGGGGGACCACAGATACGCAGTATGTT. Translated: CSVGRGTTDTQYV.

This clonotype was detected once. The chain combines TRBV5-5 with TRBJ2-7; D gene ambiguous. V dropped 0 bases and J dropped 3 bases, with 7 bases sitting between them. There are 13 residues in the CDR3. Per the germline V gene, CDR1 is SGHKS and CDR2 is YYEKEE (reference sequence). The DNA for the CDR3 is TGTGCCAGCAGCTTGGCCACAGACTACGAGCAGTACTTC. Protein: CASSLATDYEQYF.

The rearrangement joins TRBV15 to TRBJ1-1; D unresolved. The CDR3 spans 14 residues. The V end lost 6 bases, the J end lost 4 bases, and 15 bases lay between the germline ends. Germline V gene sequence: CDR1 LNHNV, CDR2 YYDKDF (reference sequence). The CDR3 sequence is CATSAGGVLTEAFF. The CDR3, as DNA: TGTGCCACCAGTGCAGGCGGGGTGCTCACTGAAGCTTTCTTT.

Of note for this clonotype: With a much larger clone just one base away, this may be a read error. The chain couples TRBV6-5 to TRBJ2-7; D may be TRBD1 (5 bases). Germline loops: CDR1 MNHEY, CDR2 SVGAGI. The CDR3 is 13 amino acids. The CDR3 here is CAGSLRQLREQYF. In nucleotides, the CDR3 is TGTGCCGGCAGTTTGCGACAGTTGCGAGAGCAGTACTTC.

For this clonotype: At one of its ends the junction is not consistent with the germline gene, which may arise from a read error. CDR3 DNA: TGTGCCAGCAGCTTAGCCTTAGCGGGACCCAGCAGAGATACGCAGTATTTT. This encodes CASSLALAGPSRDTQYF. The rearrangement uses TRBV7-9 and TRBJ2-3; 8 bases are shared with TRBD2. This CDR3 comprises 17 residues. Germline lookup yields CDR1 SEHNR and CDR2 FQNEAQ (reference sequence).

This clonotype was recorded many times. The CDR3 loop reads CASSSYAGAGKFF. The CDR3 coding sequence is TGTGCCAGCAGCTCCTACGCGGGGGCAGGGAAGTTCTTC. The rearrangement links TRBV7-6 to TRBJ2-1, with D perhaps matching TRBD2 (7 bases). CDR1 and CDR2 from the germline V gene are SGHVS and FNYEAQ. V lost 4 bases to trimming and J lost 14 bases, with 18 bases between them. CDR3 length: 13 residues.

In its sample, this clonotype was seen many times. The chain has TRBV7-2 and TRBJ1-1; no clear D. The germline CDR1 and CDR2 sequences are SGHTA and FQGNSA. V lost 2 bases and J 6 bases, leaving 13 bases between the germline ends. The CDR3 runs 14 residues. For the CDR3, the DNA is TGTGCCAGCAGCTTATCGTGGGGTAGGGCTGAAGCTTTCTTT. As protein: CASSLSWGRAEAFF.

This clonotype was picked up many times. The chain has TRBV27 and TRBJ1-2; 10 bases are a match to TRBD1. Germline-derived CDR1 and CDR2 are MNHEY and SMNVEV (reference sequence). J lost 1 base, V lost 2 bases, and 7 bases had no gene match. The CDR3 spans 17 residues. This CDR3 reads CASSLTSGQGINYGYTF. CDR3 bases: TGTGCCAGCAGTTTAACTTCGGGACAGGGGATTAACTATGGCTACACCTTC.

This clonotype was counted many times. The chain has TRBV11-2 and TRBJ1-1; tentative D call: TRBD1 (6 bases). V was pared by 5 bases and J by 8 bases, with 18 bases between. The CDR3 has 14 amino acids. Germline V gene lookup returns CDR1 SGHAT and CDR2 FQNNGV. CDR3 region: CASSLTGLGAEAFF. In DNA, the CDR3 is TGTGCCAGCAGCCTAACGGGGTTGGGGGCCGAAGCTTTCTTT.

This clonotype was counted a few times. A read error is possible here, since a much larger clone lies one base away. This chain uses TRBV7-9 with TRBJ2-1, with 9 bases lining up with TRBD2. The assigned J gene may be wrong: the sequence end matches TRBJ2-7 better. The CDR3 is 13 amino acids. Germline CDR1 SEHNR, CDR2 FQNEAQ (reference sequence). CDR3 sequence (DNA): TGTGCCAAGGCGGGGGGGCCCTACAATGAGCAGTACTTC. It yields the protein CAKAGGPYNEQYF.

This clonotype was seen repeatedly, ten times or more. The chain recombines TRBV7-9 with TRBJ2-7, with 10 nucleotides matching TRBD1. The CDR3 contains 14 residues. Germline CDR1 SEHNR, CDR2 FQNEAQ (reference sequence). V lost 5 bases and J lost 6; bases outside the gene matches: 7. The DNA for the CDR3 is TGTGCCAGCAGCCCGGGACAGGGGAAAGCCGAGCAGTACTTC. This encodes CASSPGQGKAEQYF.

The J gene is TRBJ2-5, the V gene TRBV6-5, with TRBD1 matching 8 bases. The CDR3 runs to 13 residues. The germline CDR1 and CDR2 sequences are MNHEY and SVGAGI. V lost 6 bases to trimming and J lost 5 bases; unmatched junction nucleotides: 5. CDR3 sequence reads: CASRDRVPETQYF. CDR3 bases: TGTGCCAGCAGGGACAGGGTTCCCGAGACCCAGTACTTC.

The gene calls are TRBV24-1 and TRBJ1-2; 7 bases agree with TRBD1. Germline CDR1 and CDR2: KGHDR and SFDVKD. This CDR3 contains 15 residues. The V segment lost 4 bases and the J segment 3 bases; nucleotides outside the gene matches: 7. Here the CDR3 DNA reads TGTGCCACCAGTGACCCAGGGGGGAAGGACTATGGCTACACCTTC. Translated: CATSDPGGKDYGYTF.

Of note for this clonotype: A clone one base away is much larger, so this may be a read error. This chain joins TRBV2 and TRBJ2-5, with 7 bases fitting TRBD2. There are 13 residues in the CDR3. V trimming: 7 bases; J trimming: 2 bases; junction bases outside the gene matches: 4. Germline CDR1 reads SNHLY; CDR2 reads FYNNEI. In nucleotides, the CDR3 is TGTGCCAGCACCCCGGGACTACAAGAGACCCAGTACTTC. Translation gives CASTPGLQETQYF.

CDR3 protein: CSVLVYFSGVAQYF. The CDR3 DNA sequence: TGCAGCGTTCTGGTATACTTCTCCGGCGTGGCCCAGTACTTC. J is TRBJ2-5 and V is TRBV29-1; unclear D gene. V lost 5 bases and J lost 9, with 22 bases in between. This CDR3 has 14 residues. Germline CDR1 is SQVTM and CDR2 is ANQGSEA.

The chain combines TRBV29-1 with TRBJ1-3; 7 nucleotides align to TRBD1. The V gene's germline CDR1 is SQVTM and CDR2 ANQGSEA. The V gene end was trimmed by 1 base and the J gene end by 2 bases; junction bases not matched to a gene: 8. CDR3 length: 16 residues. CDR3 sequence (DNA): TGCAGCGTTGAAGGGGATGGGACAGATACTGGAAACACCATATATTTT. This translates into CSVEGDGTDTGNTIYF.

There are many counts of this clonotype. This chain links TRBV3-1 with TRBJ1-2; D is ambiguous. Trimming took 4 bases from V and 2 from J, leaving 14 bases between them. Germline V lookup: CDR1 LGHDT, CDR2 YNNKEL (reference sequence). This CDR3 has 15 amino acids. The CDR3 sequence: CASSLDLQRNYGYTF. CDR3 nucleotide sequence: TGTGCCAGCAGCCTAGACCTACAGAGAAACTATGGCTACACCTTC. Looking up the rest from reference TRBV3-1 and TRBJ1-2 gives the full variable domain: DTAVSQTPKYLVTQMGNDKSIKCEQNLGHDTMYWYKQDSKKFLKIMFSYNNKELIINETVPNRFSPKSPDKAHLNLHINSLELGDSAVYFCASSLDLQRNYGYTFGSGTRLTVV.

This clonotype was recorded once. The chain combines TRBV5-1 with TRBJ1-1; D might be TRBD1 (5 bases). The V and J ends lost 4 bases and 11 bases respectively, with 18 bases between them. CDR3 length equals 13 residues. Germline loops: CDR1 SGHRS, CDR2 YFSETQ. DNA of the CDR3: TGCGCCAGCAGCCAAGGGGCCGCCAGCGTGGCTTTCTTT. Protein: CASSQGAASVAFF.

This clonotype showed up many times. The chain has TRBV6-2 or TRBV6-3 and TRBJ2-1, with 11 bases matching TRBD2. This CDR3 is built from 15 residues. Per germline, CDR1 MNHEY and CDR2 SVGEGT. After removal of 6 bases from V and 4 bases from J, the junction contained 5 bases not matched to a gene. CDR3 nucleotide sequence: TGTGCCAGCAGAGGTAGCGGGGGGGTTTACAATGAGCAGTTCTTC. Its translation: CASRGSGGVYNEQFF.